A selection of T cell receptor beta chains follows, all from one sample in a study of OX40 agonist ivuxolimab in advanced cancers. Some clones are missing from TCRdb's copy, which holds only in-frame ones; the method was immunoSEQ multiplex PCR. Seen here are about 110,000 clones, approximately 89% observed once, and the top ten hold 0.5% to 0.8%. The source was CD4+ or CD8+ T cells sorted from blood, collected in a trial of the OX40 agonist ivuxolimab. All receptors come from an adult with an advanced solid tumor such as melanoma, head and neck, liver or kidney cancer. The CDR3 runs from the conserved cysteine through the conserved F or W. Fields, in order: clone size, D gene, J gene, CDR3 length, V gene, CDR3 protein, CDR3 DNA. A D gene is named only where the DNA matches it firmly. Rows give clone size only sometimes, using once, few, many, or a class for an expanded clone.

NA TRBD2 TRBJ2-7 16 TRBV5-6 CASSLAGGKGVRVQYF TGTGCCAGCAGCTTGGCGGGAGGTAAGGGAGTACGTGTGCAGTACTTC
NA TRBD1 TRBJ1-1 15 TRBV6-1 CASQSGGALSTEAFF TGTGCCAGCCAGTCAGGGGGCGCCTTAAGTACTGAAGCTTTCTTT
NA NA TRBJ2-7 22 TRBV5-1 CASSLGQVFPNPGTKLPYEQYF TGCGCCAGCAGCTTGGGGCAGGTTTTCCCGAACCCCGGGACCAAGCTTCCCTACGAGCAGTACTTC
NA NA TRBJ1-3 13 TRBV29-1 CSVSVGSGNTIYF TGCAGCGTGTCGGTCGGCTCTGGAAACACCATATATTTT
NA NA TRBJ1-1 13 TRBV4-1 CASSLIGGAEAFF TGCGCCAGCAGCCTTATCGGAGGGGCTGAAGCTTTCTTT
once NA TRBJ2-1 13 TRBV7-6 CASSPVWQGEQFF TGTGCCAGCAGCCCCGTGTGGCAGGGGGAGCAGTTCTTC
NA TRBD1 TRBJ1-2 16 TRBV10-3 CAISEGQDLPNYGYTF TGTGCCATCAGTGAGGGACAGGATCTTCCTAACTATGGCTACACCTTC
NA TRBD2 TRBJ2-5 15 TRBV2 CASSDQGLAVTAQYF TGTGCCAGCAGTGATCAGGGACTAGCGGTAACGGCCCAGTACTTC
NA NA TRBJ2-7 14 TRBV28 CASSLSRQAGEQYF TGTGCCAGCAGTTTATCCCGGCAGGCCGGGGAGCAGTACTTC
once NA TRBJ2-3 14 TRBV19 CASSIRYPADTQYF TGTGCCAGTAGTATCCGATATCCGGCAGATACGCAGTATTTT
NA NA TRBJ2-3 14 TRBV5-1 CASKQVPSTDTQYF TGCGCCAGCAAACAGGTCCCTAGCACAGATACGCAGTATTTT
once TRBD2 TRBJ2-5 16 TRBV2 CASSEEWLAGQETQYF TGTGCCAGCAGTGAAGAGTGGCTAGCGGGACAAGAGACCCAGTACTTC
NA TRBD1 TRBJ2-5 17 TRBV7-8 CASSLADWDSRKETQYF TGTGCCAGCAGCTTAGCGGATTGGGACAGTCGGAAAGAGACCCAGTACTTC
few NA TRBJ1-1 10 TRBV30 CVGTAPGAFF TGTGTCGGAACAGCCCCTGGAGCTTTCTTT
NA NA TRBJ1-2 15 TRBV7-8 CASSLAVGLVYGYTF TGTGCCAGCAGCTTAGCGGTAGGGCTAGTCTATGGCTACACCTTC
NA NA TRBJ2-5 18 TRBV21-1 CASSKSRRDYYIQETQYF TGTGCCAGCAGCAAATCTCGCAGAGATTATTATATCCAAGAGACCCAGTACTTC
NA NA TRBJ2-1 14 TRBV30 CAWSGGRTYNEQFF TGTGCCTGGAGTGGGGGACGGACCTACAATGAGCAGTTCTTC
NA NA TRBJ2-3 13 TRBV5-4 CASSGGPADTQYF TGTGCCAGCAGCGGGGGACCAGCAGATACGCAGTATTTT
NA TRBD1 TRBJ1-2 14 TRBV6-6 CASSPRDRDYGYTF TGTGCCAGCAGTCCCAGGGACAGGGACTATGGCTACACCTTC
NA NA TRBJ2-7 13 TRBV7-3 CASSSQPDAEQYF TGTGCCAGCAGCTCCCAACCGGACGCCGAGCAGTACTTC
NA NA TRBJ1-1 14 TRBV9 CASSVGGAGTEAFF TGTGCCAGCAGCGTAGGGGGCGCGGGGACTGAAGCTTTCTTT
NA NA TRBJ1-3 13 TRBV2 CASSTDSGNTIYF TGTGCCAGCAGTACAGACTCTGGAAACACCATATATTTT
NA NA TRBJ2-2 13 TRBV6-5 CASSHGVTGELFF TGTGCCAGCAGTCACGGAGTCACCGGGGAGCTGTTTTTT
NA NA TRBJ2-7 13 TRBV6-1 CASSEAVEGRGYF TGTGCCAGCAGTGAAGCTGTAGAGGGCCGGGGGTACTTC
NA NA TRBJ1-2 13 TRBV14 CASSQSPNYGYTF TGTGCCAGCAGCCAATCACCCAACTATGGCTACACCTTC
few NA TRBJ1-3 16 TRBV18 CASSPRQDALGNTIYF TGTGCCAGCTCACCACGACAGGACGCGTTGGGAAACACCATATATTTT
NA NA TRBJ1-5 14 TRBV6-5 CASSALSSNQPQHF TGTGCCAGCAGTGCCCTTAGTAGCAATCAGCCCCAGCATTTT
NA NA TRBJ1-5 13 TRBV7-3 CASSLALGQPQHF TGTGCCAGCAGCTTAGCGCTAGGTCAGCCCCAGCATTTT
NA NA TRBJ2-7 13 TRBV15 CATSRPGPYEQYF TGTGCCACCAGCAGGCCCGGACCCTACGAGCAGTACTTC
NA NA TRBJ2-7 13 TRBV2 CATFSTNSYEQYF TGTGCCACCTTTTCGACCAACTCCTACGAGCAGTACTTC
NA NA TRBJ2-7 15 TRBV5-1 CASSSKGVSSYEQYF TGCGCCAGCAGCTCAAAGGGGGTTTCCTCCTACGAGCAGTACTTC
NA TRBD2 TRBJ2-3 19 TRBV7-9 CASSFPLTGTSGGPDTQYF TGTGCCAGCAGCTTCCCGCTGACAGGGACTAGCGGGGGCCCAGATACGCAGTATTTT
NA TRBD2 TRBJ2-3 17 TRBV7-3 CASSLTALAGGPHTQYF TGTGCCAGCAGCTTAACGGCACTAGCGGGAGGGCCGCATACGCAGTATTTT
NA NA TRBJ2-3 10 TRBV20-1 CSARGVTQYF TGCAGTGCTAGGGGCGTCACGCAGTATTTT
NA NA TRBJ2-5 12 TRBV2 CASRGDSETQYF TGTGCCAGCAGGGGGGACTCGGAGACCCAGTACTTC
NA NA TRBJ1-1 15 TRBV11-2 CASSLRQAMNTEAFF TGTGCCAGCAGCTTACGACAGGCGATGAACACTGAAGCTTTCTTT
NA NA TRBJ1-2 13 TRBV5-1 CASSLEGTGGYTF TGCGCCAGCAGCTTGGAGGGTACAGGAGGCTACACCTTC
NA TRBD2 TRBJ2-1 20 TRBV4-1 CASSQDRGLAGGSKGNEQFF TGCGCCAGCAGCCAAGATCGAGGCCTAGCGGGAGGAAGTAAAGGCAATGAGCAGTTCTTC
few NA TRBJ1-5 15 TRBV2 CASSWTGRLFQPQHF TGTGCCAGCAGTTGGACGGGCCGGCTATTTCAGCCCCAGCATTTT
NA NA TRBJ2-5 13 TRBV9 CASSVQSQETQYF TGTGCCAGCAGCGTACAGTCTCAAGAGACCCAGTACTTC
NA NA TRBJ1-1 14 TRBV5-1 CASSLGPANTEAFF TGCGCCAGCAGCCTGGGGCCAGCGAACACTGAAGCTTTCTTT
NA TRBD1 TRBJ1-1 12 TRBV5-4 CASSLGQGLGFF TGTGCCAGCAGCTTAGGACAGGGGCTCGGTTTCTTT
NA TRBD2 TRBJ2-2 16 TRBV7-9 CASSFLTSGRTGELFF TGTGCCAGCAGCTTTTTGACTAGCGGGAGAACCGGGGAGCTGTTTTTT
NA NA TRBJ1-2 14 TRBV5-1 CASSLGQVDYGYTF TGCGCCAGCAGCTTGGGACAGGTAGACTATGGCTACACCTTC
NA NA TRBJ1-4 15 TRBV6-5 CASSMSTGLNEKLFF TGTGCCAGCAGTATGTCAACAGGACTCAATGAAAAACTGTTTTTT
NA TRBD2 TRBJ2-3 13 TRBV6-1 CASTAGDTDTQYF TGTGCCAGCACGGCGGGGGACACAGATACGCAGTATTTT
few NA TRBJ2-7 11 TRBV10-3 CAISALYEQYF TGTGCCATCAGTGCTCTCTACGAGCAGTACTTC
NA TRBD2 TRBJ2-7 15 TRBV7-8 CASSIYSGGSYEQYF TGTGCCAGCAGCATATATAGCGGGGGCTCCTACGAGCAGTACTTC
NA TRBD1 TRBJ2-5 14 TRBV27 CASRSIGGPQTQYF TGTGCCAGCAGAAGTATAGGGGGCCCCCAGACCCAGTACTTC
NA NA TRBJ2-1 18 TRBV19 CASSIGGSFLGGDNEQFF TGTGCCAGTAGTATCGGGGGCAGCTTCCTTGGTGGGGACAATGAGCAGTTCTTC
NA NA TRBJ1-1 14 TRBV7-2 CASSRSRGNTEAFF TGTGCCAGCAGCCGATCGAGGGGGAACACTGAAGCTTTCTTT
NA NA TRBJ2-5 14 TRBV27 CASSLSWGQETQYF TGTGCCAGCAGTTTGTCATGGGGTCAAGAGACCCAGTACTTC
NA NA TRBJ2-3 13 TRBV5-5 CASSPFNTDTQYF TGTGCCAGCAGCCCATTTAACACAGATACGCAGTATTTT
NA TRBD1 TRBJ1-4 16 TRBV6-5 CASSYSRQGAGEKLFF TGTGCCAGCAGTTACTCCCGTCAGGGGGCAGGGGAAAAACTGTTTTTT
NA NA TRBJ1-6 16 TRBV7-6 CASSFQTAALNSPLHF TGTGCCAGCAGCTTTCAAACAGCTGCCCTTAATTCACCCCTCCACTTT
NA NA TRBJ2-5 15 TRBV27 CASSPTPKPQETQYF TGTGCCAGCAGTCCGACGCCAAAACCACAAGAGACCCAGTACTTC
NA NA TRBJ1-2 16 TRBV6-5 CASSYSVAVGGTGYTF TGTGCCAGCAGTTACAGCGTCGCCGTAGGAGGTACTGGCTACACCTTC
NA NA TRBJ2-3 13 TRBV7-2 CASSRVRRSTQYF TGTGCCAGCAGCCGGGTCAGGCGAAGTACGCAGTATTTT
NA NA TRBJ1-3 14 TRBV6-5 CASSRGRDGNTIYF TGTGCCAGCAGCCGGGGACGAGATGGAAACACCATATATTTT
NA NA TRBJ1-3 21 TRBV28 CASSSQSGSKVPPSSGNTIYF TGTGCCAGCAGTTCCCAGTCGGGCTCCAAGGTCCCCCCCAGCTCTGGAAACACCATATATTTT